The rows below give T cell receptor beta chains drawn from one sample of a study of T-cell reconstitution after alpha-beta-depleted transplantation in children. MiXCR was run by TCRdb on the PCR reads, yielding one entry per CDR3 protein. The sample consists of 45,000 or so distinct CDR3 sequences, around half of them appearing once. The sample in question was peripheral blood, obtained before TCRalphabeta/CD19-depleted stem cell transplant. These receptors all stem from a boy under two years old with SCID, due to receive a stem cell transplant. Both conserved end residues are part of each CDR3. D genes are given only for firm matches. Clone size is stated in some rows and not others, as once, few, many or a class when expanded.

d_call	j_call	v_call	clone_size	cdr3_aa	cdr3_nt
TRBD1	TRBJ2-1	TRBV2	many	CASRQGESYNEQFF	TGTGCCAGCAGACAGGGGGAGTCCTACAATGAGCAGTTCTTC
TRBD2	TRBJ2-1	TRBV7-9	-	CASSPPLAGVNEQFF	TGTGCCAGCAGTCCCCCACTAGCGGGGGTCAATGAGCAGTTCTTC
-	TRBJ2-5	TRBV5-6	large	CASSKSGPGETQYF	TGTGCCAGCAGCAAATCAGGGCCCGGGGAGACCCAGTACTTC
TRBD1	TRBJ1-1	TRBV20-1	-	CCAGSRDRLIWDTEAFF	TGCTGTGCTGGTAGTCGGGACAGGCTTATATGGGACACTGAAGCTTTCTTT
TRBD2	TRBJ2-1	TRBV5-1	large	CASSLLAGTDNEQFF	TGCGCCAGCAGTCTTCTAGCGGGGACCGACAATGAGCAGTTCTTC
TRBD2	TRBJ2-7	TRBV20-1	many	CSAFRSSGAGEQYF	TGCAGTGCCTTCCGTTCTAGCGGGGCGGGGGAGCAGTACTTC
-	TRBJ1-1	TRBV20-1	-	CSASREWNTEAFF	TGCAGTGCTAGTCGGGAGTGGAACACTGAAGCTTTCTTT
TRBD1	TRBJ1-6	TRBV20-1	few	CSARGGTENSPLHF	TGCAGTGCCAGGGGAGGGACAGAGAATTCACCCCTCCACTTT
-	TRBJ1-1	TRBV5-4	many	CASSLVELRNTEAFF	TGTGCCAGCAGCTTGGTGGAACTTAGGAACACTGAAGCTTTCTTT
TRBD2	TRBJ2-3	TRBV20-1	-	CSAPGLAETSTDTQYF	TGCAGTGCACCGGGACTAGCGGAAACTAGCACAGATACGCAGTATTTT
TRBD2	TRBJ2-5	TRBV4-1	-	CASSQEEASGGETQYF	TGCGCCAGCAGCCAAGAGGAGGCTAGCGGGGGGGAGACCCAGTACTTC
-	TRBJ1-5	TRBV12-3/TRBV12-4	-	CASSFGLRGEQPQHF	TGTGCCAGCAGTTTCGGTTTGCGGGGAGAACAGCCCCAGCATTTT
-	TRBJ1-1	TRBV19	-	CASSMSSGLSGEAFF	TGTGCCAGTAGTATGTCTTCGGGGCTTTCTGGTGAAGCTTTCTTT
TRBD2	TRBJ2-7	TRBV5-6	-	CAICPRGLAGEEQYF	TGTGCCATCTGCCCCCGAGGACTAGCCGGAGAAGAGCAGTACTTC
TRBD2	TRBJ2-3	TRBV7-9	few	CASSSGASGGTDTQYF	TGTGCCAGCAGCTCCGGGGCTAGCGGGGGCACAGATACGCAGTATTTT
TRBD2	TRBJ2-1	TRBV5-1	-	CASSSSAGVGNEQFF	TGCGCCAGCAGCTCGTCCGCGGGGGTGGGGAATGAGCAGTTCTTC
-	TRBJ2-2	TRBV3-1	-	CASSQYADTGELFF	TGTGCCAGCAGCCAATACGCGGACACCGGGGAGCTGTTTTTT
-	TRBJ2-1	TRBV5-6	-	CASSLVLVGGGNEQFF	TGTGCCAGCAGCTTGGTCCTAGTGGGGGGAGGCAATGAGCAGTTCTTC
-	TRBJ1-4	TRBV20-1	-	CSASPGPGTNEKLFF	TGCAGTGCATCCCCGGGACCTGGAACTAATGAAAAACTGTTTTTT
TRBD1	TRBJ2-2	TRBV12-5	-	CASGSQNRQGWELFF	TGTGCTAGTGGTTCCCAAAACAGACAGGGTTGGGAGCTGTTTTTT
-	TRBJ2-7	TRBV4-3	-	CASSQGPTGYYEQYF	TGCGCCAGCAGCCAAGGGCCCACAGGGTACTACGAGCAGTACTTC
-	TRBJ2-6	TRBV4-3	-	CASSQDPTGGANVLTF	TGCGCCAGCAGCCAAGATCCCACAGGTGGGGCCAACGTCCTGACTTTC
TRBD1	TRBJ1-6	TRBV6-1	-	CASSRTGENSPLHF	TGTGCCAGCAGTCGAACAGGGGAGAACTCACCCCTCCACTTT
-	TRBJ1-1	TRBV27	-	CASSNRLDRAFF	TGTGCCAGCAGTAATCGACTCGACCGAGCTTTCTTT
TRBD1	TRBJ2-3	TRBV27	-	CASSTLDRGLGDTQYF	TGTGCCAGCAGTACCTTGGACAGGGGGCTGGGAGATACGCAGTATTTT
-	TRBJ1-4	TRBV4-3	-	CASSQAQSSVATNEKLFF	TGCGCCAGCAGCCAAGCACAGAGCTCAGTTGCAACTAATGAAAAACTGTTTTTT
-	TRBJ1-5	TRBV12-3/TRBV12-4	-	CASSRANLGQPQHF	TGTGCCAGCAGCCGGGCCAACTTGGGACAGCCCCAGCATTTT
-	TRBJ1-2	TRBV2	many	CASSEARTAYGYTF	TGTGCCAGCAGTGAAGCTAGGACAGCCTATGGCTACACCTTC
-	TRBJ2-7	TRBV7-9	many	CASSLSVNEQYF	TGTGCCAGCAGCTTATCCGTGAACGAGCAGTACTTC
-	TRBJ1-1	TRBV27	many	CASSPFHGRTEAFF	TGTGCCAGCAGTCCCTTTCACGGGAGGACTGAAGCTTTCTTT
-	TRBJ2-4	TRBV7-2	-	CASSSQALAKNIQYF	TGTGCCAGCAGCTCTCAGGCCTTAGCCAAAAACATTCAGTACTTC
TRBD1	TRBJ1-5	TRBV19	-	CASSIQTGRNQPQHF	TGTGCCAGTAGTATCCAGACAGGGCGCAATCAGCCCCAGCATTTT
-	TRBJ2-2	TRBV6-5	once	CASSYPGFPGELFF	TGTGCCAGCAGTTACCCGGGTTTTCCCGGGGAGCTGTTTTTT
TRBD1	TRBJ2-1	TRBV20-1	-	CSASRGQVRNEQFF	TGCAGTGCTAGTCGGGGACAGGTTCGTAATGAGCAGTTCTTC
TRBD1	TRBJ2-7	TRBV5-1	-	CASSLGGQNYEQYF	TGCGCCAGCAGCTTGGGGGGACAGAACTACGAGCAGTACTTC
-	TRBJ2-5	TRBV12-3/TRBV12-4	-	CASSLASGPVETQYF	TGTGCCAGCAGTTTAGCGTCCGGACCGGTGGAGACCCAGTACTTC
-	TRBJ2-2	TRBV7-8	-	CASSHRETGELFF	TGTGCCAGCAGCCACAGGGAAACCGGGGAGCTGTTTTTT
TRBD1	TRBJ2-5	TRBV20-1	few	CSARDAGTGVETQYF	TGCAGTGCTAGAGATGCCGGGACAGGGGTAGAGACCCAGTACTTC
-	TRBJ2-3	TRBV4-1	few	CASSQILGTDTQYF	TGCGCCAGCAGCCAAATCCTCGGCACAGATACGCAGTATTTT
TRBD1	TRBJ2-5	TRBV13	few	CASSLRGGPGQPQYF	TGTGCCAGCAGCTTACGAGGGGGCCCTGGGCAGCCCCAGTACTTC
TRBD1	TRBJ2-3	TRBV7-2	-	CASSQGAVDTQYF	TGTGCCAGCAGCCAGGGGGCCGTGGATACGCAGTATTTT
TRBD1	TRBJ2-7	TRBV7-9	few	CASPRGPGQGKGEQYF	TGTGCCAGCCCTCGAGGTCCGGGACAGGGGAAGGGGGAGCAGTACTTC
-	TRBJ1-1	TRBV27	many	CASSLTRVNTEAFF	TGTGCCAGCAGTTTAACCAGGGTGAACACTGAAGCTTTCTTT
-	TRBJ2-5	TRBV20-1	few	CSASSPDLGGETQYF	TGCAGTGCTAGTAGCCCCGACTTAGGGGGAGAGACCCAGTACTTC
TRBD1	TRBJ2-4	TRBV20-1	-	CSATDRAKNIQYF	TGCAGTGCCACGGACAGGGCCAAAAACATTCAGTACTTC
-	TRBJ2-3	TRBV20-1	many	CSAPVRGALTDTQYF	TGCAGTGCCCCCGTTCGGGGGGCCCTCACAGATACGCAGTATTTT
-	TRBJ2-2	TRBV14	once	CASSQKRTGELFF	TGTGCCAGCAGCCAGAAGCGTACCGGGGAGCTGTTTTTT
-	TRBJ2-5	TRBV2	-	CASSETASVGETQYF	TGTGCCAGCAGTGAAACGGCCAGCGTGGGGGAGACCCAGTACTTC
-	TRBJ2-3	TRBV7-3	-	CASSSQGTDTQYF	TGTGCCAGCAGCTCACAGGGCACAGATACGCAGTATTTT
-	TRBJ1-1	TRBV6-1	-	CASSDWAPEAFF	TGTGCCAGCAGTGATTGGGCACCAGAAGCTTTCTTT
-	TRBJ2-5	TRBV29-1	few	CSGEGVGETQYF	TGCAGCGGCGAGGGGGTGGGAGAGACCCAGTACTTC